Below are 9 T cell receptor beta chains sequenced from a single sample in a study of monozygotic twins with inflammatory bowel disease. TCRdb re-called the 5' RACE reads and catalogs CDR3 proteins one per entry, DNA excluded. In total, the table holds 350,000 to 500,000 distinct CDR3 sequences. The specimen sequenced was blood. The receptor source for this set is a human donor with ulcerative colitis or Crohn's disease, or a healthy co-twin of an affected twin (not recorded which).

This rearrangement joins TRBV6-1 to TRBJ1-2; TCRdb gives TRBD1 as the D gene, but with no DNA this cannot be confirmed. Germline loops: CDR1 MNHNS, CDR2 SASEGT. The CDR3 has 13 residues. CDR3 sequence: CASSVGGLYGYTF.

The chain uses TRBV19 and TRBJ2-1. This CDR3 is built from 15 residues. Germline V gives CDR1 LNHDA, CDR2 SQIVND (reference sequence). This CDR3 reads CASSKEGSTYNEQFF.

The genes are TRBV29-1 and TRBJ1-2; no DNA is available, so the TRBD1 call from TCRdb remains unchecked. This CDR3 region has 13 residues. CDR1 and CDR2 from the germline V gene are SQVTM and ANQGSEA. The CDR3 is CSVTNTGSYGYTF.

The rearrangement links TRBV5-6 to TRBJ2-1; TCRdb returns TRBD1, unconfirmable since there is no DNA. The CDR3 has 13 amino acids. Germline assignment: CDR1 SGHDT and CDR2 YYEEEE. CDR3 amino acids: CASSPTGSNEQFF.

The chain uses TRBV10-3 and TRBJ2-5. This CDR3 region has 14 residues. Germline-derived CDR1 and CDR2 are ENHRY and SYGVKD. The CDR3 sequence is CAISESLGQETQYF.

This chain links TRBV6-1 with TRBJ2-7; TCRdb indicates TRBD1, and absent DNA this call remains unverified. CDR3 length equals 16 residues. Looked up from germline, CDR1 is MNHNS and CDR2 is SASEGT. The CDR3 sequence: CASRRRGQGAIHEQYF.

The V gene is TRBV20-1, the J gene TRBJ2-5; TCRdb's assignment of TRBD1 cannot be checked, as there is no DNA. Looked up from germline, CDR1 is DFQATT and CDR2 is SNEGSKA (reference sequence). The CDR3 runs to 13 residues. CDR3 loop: CSAVGGAQETQYF.

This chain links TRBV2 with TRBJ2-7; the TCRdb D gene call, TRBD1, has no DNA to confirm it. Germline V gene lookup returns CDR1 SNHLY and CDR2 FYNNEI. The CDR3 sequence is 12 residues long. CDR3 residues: CASQGGDYEQYF.

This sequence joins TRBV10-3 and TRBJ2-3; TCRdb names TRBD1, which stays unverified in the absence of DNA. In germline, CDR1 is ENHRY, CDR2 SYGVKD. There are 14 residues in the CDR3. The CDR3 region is CAISESTPVDTQYF.